This T cell receptor (beta chain) was sequenced in a study of T cells in narcolepsy. Looking at the study overall: Healthy controls were enrolled alongside patients with narcolepsy type 1 or type 2. Findings of the study overall: HCRT-specific and TRIB2-specific autoreactive clonotypes appeared among same-patient CSF and blood CD4+ clonotypes. No autoreactive T cell clone sequences appeared in some memory CD4+ repertoires. Blood of same and different patients, but not healthy controls, reportedly held recurring autoreactive clonotypes.

This clone was observed a few times. Its target is unknown. This CDR3 spans 15 amino acids. Germline CDR1 is LNHDA and CDR2 is SQIVND (reference sequence). V gave up 3 bases and J gave up 3 bases; unmatched junction bases: 7. The protocol was immunoSEQ multiplex PCR, while the TCRdb copy is restricted to in-frame clones and leaves out a portion. This table holds 25,000 to 30,000 clones, about 80% found once. The sequenced sample was CD45RA- memory CD4+ T cells from PBMCs. V is TRBV19 and J is TRBJ2-7; 8 positions agree with TRBD2. This TCR was sampled from a human donor with narcolepsy. This CDR3 reads CASSIGRGTIYEQYF. The CDR3 coding sequence is TGTGCCAGTAGTATCGGGAGGGGTACAATCTACGAGCAGTACTTC.